This entry features one T cell receptor beta chain sequence. Authors' methods: Nucleated cell counts were estimated from reference gene primer amplification. Using immunoSEQ multiplex PCR, the repertoire was profiled, and TCRdb retains in-frame clones only, with some absent. V and J calls and clone size are those listed in that table; D and trimming were worked out from the DNA. The sample holds under 200,000 clones; over 80% are singletons and the top ten take approximately 0.9%. V was pared by 1 base and J by 4 bases, with 13 bases between. Germline CDR1 LGHNA, CDR2 YNFKEQ. The CDR3 sequence is 15 residues long. It was during active infection that Seattle patients were enrolled and then longitudinally followed. These data are taken from a study of blood T cell repertoires in COVID-19. Study in general: Donors in the United States, Italy and Spain gave samples during acute or convalescent COVID-19.

This receptor was identified in a man aged 60 to 69 with COVID-19, enrolled during active disease. Sequenced material: peripheral blood. The gene calls are TRBV4-2 and TRBJ1-1, with D perhaps TRBD1 (5 bases). CDR3 region: CASSQGRGRGTEAFF. Here the CDR3 DNA reads TGTGCCAGCAGCCAAGGGAGGGGCCGGGGCACTGAAGCTTTCTTT.